This T cell receptor beta chain was retrieved from a study of PD-1 blockade in classical Hodgkin lymphoma. Clones were read by immunoSEQ multiplex PCR, and TCRdb kept only the in-frame ones, dropping some. Of under 20,000 clones listed, roughly 87% are singletons. Time point denoted: newly diagnosed, previously untreated cHL patient sample. Newly diagnosed classical Hodgkin lymphoma PBMCs, still untreated, provided the comparison samples. This clone was detected only a few times. V lost 5 bases, J lost 0 bases, and 11 bases lay in between. The CDR3 contains 16 residues. Germline V gene sequence: CDR1 LNHDA, CDR2 SQIVND (reference sequence).

The V and J genes are TRBV19 and TRBJ2-6; D gene unclear. Sequencing was performed on peripheral blood mononuclear cells (PBMCs). This sequence was found in a human donor with classical Hodgkin lymphoma. The CDR3 DNA sequence: TGTGCCAGTAGTTCGGGTTCCTACTCTGGGGCCAACGTCCTGACTTTC. Protein product: CASSSGSYSGANVLTF.